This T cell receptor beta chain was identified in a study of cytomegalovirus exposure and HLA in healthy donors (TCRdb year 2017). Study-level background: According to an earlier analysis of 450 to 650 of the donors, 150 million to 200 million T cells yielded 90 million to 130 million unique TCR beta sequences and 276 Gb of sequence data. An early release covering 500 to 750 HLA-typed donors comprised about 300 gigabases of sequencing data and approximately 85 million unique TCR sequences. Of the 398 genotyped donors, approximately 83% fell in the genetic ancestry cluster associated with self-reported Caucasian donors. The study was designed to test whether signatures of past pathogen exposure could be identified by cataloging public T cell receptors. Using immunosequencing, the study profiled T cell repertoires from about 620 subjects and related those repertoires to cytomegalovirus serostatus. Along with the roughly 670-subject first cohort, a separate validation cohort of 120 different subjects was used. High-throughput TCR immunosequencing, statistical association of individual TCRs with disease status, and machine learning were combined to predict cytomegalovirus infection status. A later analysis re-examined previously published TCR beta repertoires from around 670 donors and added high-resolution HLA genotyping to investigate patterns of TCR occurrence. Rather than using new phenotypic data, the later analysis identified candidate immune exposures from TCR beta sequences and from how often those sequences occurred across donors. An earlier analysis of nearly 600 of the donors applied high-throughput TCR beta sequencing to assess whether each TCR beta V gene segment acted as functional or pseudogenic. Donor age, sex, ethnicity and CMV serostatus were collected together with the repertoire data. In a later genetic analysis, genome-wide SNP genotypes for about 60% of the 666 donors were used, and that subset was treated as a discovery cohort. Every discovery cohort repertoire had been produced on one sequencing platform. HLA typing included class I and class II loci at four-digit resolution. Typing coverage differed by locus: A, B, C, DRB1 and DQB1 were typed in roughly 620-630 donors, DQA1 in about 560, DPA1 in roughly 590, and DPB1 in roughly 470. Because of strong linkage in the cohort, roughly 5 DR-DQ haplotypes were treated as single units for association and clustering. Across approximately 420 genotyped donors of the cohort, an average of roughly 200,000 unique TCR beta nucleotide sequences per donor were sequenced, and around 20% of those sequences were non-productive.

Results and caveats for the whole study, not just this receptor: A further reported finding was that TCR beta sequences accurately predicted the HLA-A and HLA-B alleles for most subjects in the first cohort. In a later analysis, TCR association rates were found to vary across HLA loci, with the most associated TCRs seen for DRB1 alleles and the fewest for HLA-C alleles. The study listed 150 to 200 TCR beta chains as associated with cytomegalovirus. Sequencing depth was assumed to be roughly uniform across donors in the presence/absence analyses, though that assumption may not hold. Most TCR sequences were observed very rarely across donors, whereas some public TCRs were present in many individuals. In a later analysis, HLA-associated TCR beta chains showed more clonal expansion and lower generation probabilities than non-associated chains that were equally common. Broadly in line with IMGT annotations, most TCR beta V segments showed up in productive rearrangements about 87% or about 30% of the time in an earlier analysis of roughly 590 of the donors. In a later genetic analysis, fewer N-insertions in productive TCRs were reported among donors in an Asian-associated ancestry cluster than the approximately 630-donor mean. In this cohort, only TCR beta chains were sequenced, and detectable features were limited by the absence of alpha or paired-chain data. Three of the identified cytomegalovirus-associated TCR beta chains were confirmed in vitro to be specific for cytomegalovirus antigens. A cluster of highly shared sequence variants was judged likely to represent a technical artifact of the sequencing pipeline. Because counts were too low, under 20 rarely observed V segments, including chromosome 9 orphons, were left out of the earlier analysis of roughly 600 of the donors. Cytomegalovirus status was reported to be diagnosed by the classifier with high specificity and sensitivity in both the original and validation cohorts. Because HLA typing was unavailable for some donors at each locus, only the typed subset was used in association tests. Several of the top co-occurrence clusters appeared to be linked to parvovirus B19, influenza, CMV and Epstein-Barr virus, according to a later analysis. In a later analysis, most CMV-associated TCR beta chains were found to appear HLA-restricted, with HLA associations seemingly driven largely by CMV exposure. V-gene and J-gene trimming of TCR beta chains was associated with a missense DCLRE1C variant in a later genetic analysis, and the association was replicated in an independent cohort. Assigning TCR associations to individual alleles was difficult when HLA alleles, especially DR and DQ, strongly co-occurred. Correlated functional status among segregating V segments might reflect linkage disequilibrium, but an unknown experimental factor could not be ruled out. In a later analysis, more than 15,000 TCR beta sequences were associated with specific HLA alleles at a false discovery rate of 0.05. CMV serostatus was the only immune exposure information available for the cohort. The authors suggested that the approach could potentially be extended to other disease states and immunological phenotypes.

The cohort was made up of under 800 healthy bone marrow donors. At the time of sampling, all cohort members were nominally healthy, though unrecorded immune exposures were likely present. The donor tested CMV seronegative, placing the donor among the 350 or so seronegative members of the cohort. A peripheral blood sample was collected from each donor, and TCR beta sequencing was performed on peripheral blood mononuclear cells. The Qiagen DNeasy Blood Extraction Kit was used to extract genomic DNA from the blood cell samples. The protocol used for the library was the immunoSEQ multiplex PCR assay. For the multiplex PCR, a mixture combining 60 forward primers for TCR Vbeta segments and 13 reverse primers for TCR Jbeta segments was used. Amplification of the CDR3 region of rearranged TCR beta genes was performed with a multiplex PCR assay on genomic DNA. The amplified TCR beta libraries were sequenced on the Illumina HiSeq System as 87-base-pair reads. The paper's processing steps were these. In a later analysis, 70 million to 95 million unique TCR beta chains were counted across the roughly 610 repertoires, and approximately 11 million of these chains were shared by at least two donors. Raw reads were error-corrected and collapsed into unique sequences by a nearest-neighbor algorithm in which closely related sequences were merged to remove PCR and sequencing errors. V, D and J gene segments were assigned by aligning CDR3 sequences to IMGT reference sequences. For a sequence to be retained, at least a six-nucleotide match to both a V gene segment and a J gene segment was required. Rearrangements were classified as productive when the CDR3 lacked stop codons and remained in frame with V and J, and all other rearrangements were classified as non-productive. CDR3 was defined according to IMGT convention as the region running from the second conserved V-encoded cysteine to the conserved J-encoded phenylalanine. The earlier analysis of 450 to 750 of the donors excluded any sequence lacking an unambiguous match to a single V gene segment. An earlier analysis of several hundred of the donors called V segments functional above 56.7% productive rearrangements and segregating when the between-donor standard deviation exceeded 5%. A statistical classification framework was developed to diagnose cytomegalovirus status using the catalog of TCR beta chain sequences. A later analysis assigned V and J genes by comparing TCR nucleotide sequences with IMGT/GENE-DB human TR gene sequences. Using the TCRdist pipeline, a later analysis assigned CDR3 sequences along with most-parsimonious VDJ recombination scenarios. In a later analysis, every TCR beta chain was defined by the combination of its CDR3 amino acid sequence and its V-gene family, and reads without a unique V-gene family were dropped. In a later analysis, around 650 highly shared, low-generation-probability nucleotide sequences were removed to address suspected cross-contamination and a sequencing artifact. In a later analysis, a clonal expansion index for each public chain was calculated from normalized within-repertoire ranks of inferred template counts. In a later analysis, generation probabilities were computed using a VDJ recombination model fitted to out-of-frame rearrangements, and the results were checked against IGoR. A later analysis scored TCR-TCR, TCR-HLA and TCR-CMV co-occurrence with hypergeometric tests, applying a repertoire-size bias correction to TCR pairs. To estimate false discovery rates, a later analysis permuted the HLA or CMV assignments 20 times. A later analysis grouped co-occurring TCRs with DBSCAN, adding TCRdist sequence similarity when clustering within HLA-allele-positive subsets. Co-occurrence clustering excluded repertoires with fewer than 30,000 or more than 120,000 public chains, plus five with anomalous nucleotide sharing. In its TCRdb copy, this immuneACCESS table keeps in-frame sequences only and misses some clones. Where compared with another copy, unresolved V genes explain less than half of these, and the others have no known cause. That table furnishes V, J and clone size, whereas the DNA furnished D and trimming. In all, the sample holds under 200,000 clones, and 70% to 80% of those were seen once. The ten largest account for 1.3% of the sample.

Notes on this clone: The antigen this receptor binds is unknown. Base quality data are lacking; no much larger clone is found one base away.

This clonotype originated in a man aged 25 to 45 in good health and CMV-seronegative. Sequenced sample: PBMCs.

The nucleotide sequence reads TGTGCCAGCAGCCATATCGAGGAGACCCAGTACTTC. Its coded protein is CASSHIEETQYF. The V gene is TRBV11-2 and the J gene is TRBJ2-5; the D gene lacks a confident call. From its cysteine to its phenylalanine, the CDR3 spans 12 amino acids. Only CDR3 DNA is held: 36 bases, read in frame from base 1. Based on the germline V gene, the CDR1 and CDR2 sequences are SGHAT and FQNNGV. V loses 5 bases, J loses 5 bases, and the germline ends lie 9 bases apart.